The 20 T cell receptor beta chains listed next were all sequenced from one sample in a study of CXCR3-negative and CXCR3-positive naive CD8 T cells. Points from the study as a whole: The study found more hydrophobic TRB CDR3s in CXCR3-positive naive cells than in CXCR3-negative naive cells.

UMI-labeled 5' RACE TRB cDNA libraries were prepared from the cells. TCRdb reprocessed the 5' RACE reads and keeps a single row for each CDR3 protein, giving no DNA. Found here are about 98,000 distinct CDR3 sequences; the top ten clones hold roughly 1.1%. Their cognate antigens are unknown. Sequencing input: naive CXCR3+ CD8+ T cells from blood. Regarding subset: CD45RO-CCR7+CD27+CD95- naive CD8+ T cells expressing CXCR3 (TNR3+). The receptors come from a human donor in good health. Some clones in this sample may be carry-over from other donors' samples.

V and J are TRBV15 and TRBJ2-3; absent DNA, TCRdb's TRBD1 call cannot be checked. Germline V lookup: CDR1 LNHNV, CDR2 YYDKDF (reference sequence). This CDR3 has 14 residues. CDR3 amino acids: CATTQEGRLYTQYF. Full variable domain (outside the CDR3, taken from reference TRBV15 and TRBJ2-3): DAMVIQNPRYQVTQFGKPVTLSCSQTLNHNVMYWYQQKSSQAPKLLFHYYDKDFNNEADTPDNFQSRRPNTSFCFLDIRSPGLGDTAMYLCATTQEGRLYTQYFGPGTRLTVL.

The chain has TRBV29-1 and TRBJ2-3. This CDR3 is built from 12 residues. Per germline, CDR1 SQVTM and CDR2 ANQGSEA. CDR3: CSSTVGVDTQYF.

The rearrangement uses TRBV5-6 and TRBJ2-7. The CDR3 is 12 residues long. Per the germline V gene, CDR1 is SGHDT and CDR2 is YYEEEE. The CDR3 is CASSSDVYEQYF.

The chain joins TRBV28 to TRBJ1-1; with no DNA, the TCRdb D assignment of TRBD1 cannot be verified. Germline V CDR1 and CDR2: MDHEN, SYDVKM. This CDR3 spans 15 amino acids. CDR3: CASSPVGSAYTEAFF.

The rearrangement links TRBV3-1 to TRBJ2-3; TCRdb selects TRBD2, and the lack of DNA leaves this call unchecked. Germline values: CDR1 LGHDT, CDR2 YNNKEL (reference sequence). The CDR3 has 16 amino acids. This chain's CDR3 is CASSQPGLASTDTQYF.

This CDR3 reads CSVGTDSLGLPVNTEAFF. The chain combines TRBV29-1 with TRBJ1-1; with no DNA, the TCRdb D assignment of TRBD1 cannot be verified. This CDR3 has 18 amino acids. Germline assignment: CDR1 SQVTM and CDR2 ANQGSEA. The whole variable domain, filled in from reference TRBV29-1 and TRBJ1-1, reads SAVISQKPSRDICQRGTSLTIQCQVDSQVTMMFWYRQQPGQSLTLIATANQGSEATYESGFVIDKFPISRPNLTFSTLTVSNMSPEDSSIYLCSVGTDSLGLPVNTEAFFGQGTRLTVV.

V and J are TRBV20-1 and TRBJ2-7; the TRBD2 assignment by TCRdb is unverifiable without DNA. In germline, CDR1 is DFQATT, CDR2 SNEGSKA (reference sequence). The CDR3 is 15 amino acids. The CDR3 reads CSARDIFSGTYEQYF.

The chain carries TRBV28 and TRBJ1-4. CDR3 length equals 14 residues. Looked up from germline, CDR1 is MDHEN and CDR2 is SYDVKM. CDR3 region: CASSVTFTNEKLFF.

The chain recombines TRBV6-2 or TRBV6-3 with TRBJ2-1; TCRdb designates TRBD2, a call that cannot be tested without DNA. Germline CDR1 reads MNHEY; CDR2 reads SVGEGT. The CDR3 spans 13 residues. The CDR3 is CASSWRGDNEQFF.

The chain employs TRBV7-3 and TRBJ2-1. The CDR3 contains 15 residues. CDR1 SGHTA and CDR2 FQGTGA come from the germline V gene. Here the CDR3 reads CASSVTGGSYNEQFF.

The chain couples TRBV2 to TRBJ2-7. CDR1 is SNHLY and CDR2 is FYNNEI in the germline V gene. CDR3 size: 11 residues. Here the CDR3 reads CASIYGSEQYF.

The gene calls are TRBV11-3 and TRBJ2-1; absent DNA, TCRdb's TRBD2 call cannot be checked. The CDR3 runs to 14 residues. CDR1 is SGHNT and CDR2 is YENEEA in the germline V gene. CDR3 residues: CASSVDGEYNEQFF.

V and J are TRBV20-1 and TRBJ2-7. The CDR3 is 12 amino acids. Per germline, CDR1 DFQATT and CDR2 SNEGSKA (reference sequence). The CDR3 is CSARSQSYEQYF.

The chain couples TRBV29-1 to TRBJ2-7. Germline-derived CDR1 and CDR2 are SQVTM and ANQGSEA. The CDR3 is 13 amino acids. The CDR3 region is CSARTGSSYEQYF.

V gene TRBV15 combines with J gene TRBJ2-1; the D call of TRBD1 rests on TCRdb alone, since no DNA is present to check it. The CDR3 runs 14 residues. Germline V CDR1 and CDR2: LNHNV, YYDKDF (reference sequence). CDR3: CATSEGGAYNEQFF.

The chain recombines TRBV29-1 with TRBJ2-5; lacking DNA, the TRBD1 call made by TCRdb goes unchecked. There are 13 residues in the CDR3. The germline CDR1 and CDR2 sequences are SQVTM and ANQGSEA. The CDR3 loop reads CSATLDSRGTQYF.

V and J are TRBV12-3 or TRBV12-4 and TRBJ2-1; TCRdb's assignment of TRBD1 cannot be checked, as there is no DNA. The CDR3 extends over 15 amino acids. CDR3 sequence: CASSLRPDALSEQFF.

CDR3 sequence: CASSPGAGGHYNEQFF. The J gene is TRBJ2-1, the V gene TRBV5-5; checking the TCRdb D call of TRBD1 is not possible without DNA. CDR1 and CDR2 (germline): SGHKS, YYEKEE (reference sequence). This CDR3 has 16 amino acids. Variable domain in full (rest from reference TRBV5-5 and TRBJ2-1): DAGVTQSPTHLIKTRGQQVTLRCSPISGHKSVSWYQQVLGQGPQFIFQYYEKEERGRGNFPDRFSARQFPNYSSELNVNALLLGDSALYLCASSPGAGGHYNEQFFGPGTRLTVL.

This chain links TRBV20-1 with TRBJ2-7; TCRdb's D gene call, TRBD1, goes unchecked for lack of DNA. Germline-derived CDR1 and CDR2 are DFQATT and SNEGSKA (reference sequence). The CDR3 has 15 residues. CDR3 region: CSARVLDRVSYEQYF.

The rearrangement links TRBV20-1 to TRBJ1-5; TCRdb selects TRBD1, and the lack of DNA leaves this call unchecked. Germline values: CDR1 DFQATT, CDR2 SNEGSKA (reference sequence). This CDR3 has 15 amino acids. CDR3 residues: CSARDLRGSNQPQHF.